The 21 T cell receptor beta chains below were found in one sample sequenced in a study of cytomegalovirus exposure and HLA in healthy donors. 60 Vbeta and 13 Jbeta primers were used in PCR. Method: immunoSEQ multiplex PCR; TCRdb's copy keeps in-frame clones and lacks some. The top ten clones hold 1.5% to 2% of a sample with approximately 180,000 clones, roughly four fifths of them seen once. Sequencing used PBMCs. These receptors all stem from a man aged 18 to 30 in good health and CMV-seronegative.

The chain couples TRBV4-1 to TRBJ2-5; the D is unclear. The J call could be wrong; TRBJ2-7 is a better fit for the DNA end. Looked up from germline, CDR1 is MGHRA and CDR2 is YSYEKL. The CDR3 totals 12 residues. The CDR3 DNA follows: TGCGCCAGCAGCCTTACCCCCTACGAGCAGTACTTC. Translating it yields CASSLTPYEQYF.

The genes are TRBV15 and TRBJ2-7, with a weak D call TRBD2 (5 bases). Germline values: CDR1 LNHNV, CDR2 YYDKDF (reference sequence). The CDR3 loop spans 14 amino acids. V gave up 6 bases and J gave up 5 bases, with 17 bases separating them. The CDR3 DNA reads TGTGCCACCAGTTCGGATGGAGGTCGAAACGAGCAGTACTTC. Protein product: CATSSDGGRNEQYF. The entire variable domain, with the rest obtained from reference TRBV15 and TRBJ2-7, is as follows: DAMVIQNPRYQVTQFGKPVTLSCSQTLNHNVMYWYQQKSSQAPKLLFHYYDKDFNNEADTPDNFQSRRPNTSFCFLDIRSPGLGDTAMYLCATSSDGGRNEQYFGPGTRLTVT.

This clone was detected only a few times. The chain combines TRBV7-9 with TRBJ1-1; D is uncertain. V was clipped by 2 bases and J by 6 bases, with 13 bases between them. This CDR3 region has 14 residues. Germline CDR1 and CDR2: SEHNR and FQNEAQ (reference sequence). CDR3 sequence reads: CASSLPRGSSEAFF. The CDR3 DNA follows: TGTGCCAGCAGCTTACCCCGAGGATCCTCTGAAGCTTTCTTT.

This chain connects TRBV5-6 to TRBJ2-3, with 8 nucleotides matching TRBD1. Germline-derived CDR1 and CDR2 are SGHDT and YYEEEE. CDR3 length: 17 amino acids. V shed 4 bases and J 0 bases; nucleotides not matched to a gene: 10. The CDR3, as DNA: TGTGCCAGCAGCCCACGGACAGGGTCCTTAAGCACAGATACGCAGTATTTT. It translates to CASSPRTGSLSTDTQYF.

This clone was counted a single time. The chain carries TRBV6-6 and TRBJ2-7, with a weak D call TRBD1 (6 bases). Germline V gene data show CDR1 as MNHNY and CDR2 as SVGAGI (reference sequence). This CDR3 region has 16 residues. The germline V and J ends were trimmed by 0 bases and 2 bases, with 14 bases remaining between them. The chain's CDR3 is CASSYSAGAKTYEQYF. In nucleotides, the CDR3 is TGTGCCAGCAGTTACTCGGCAGGGGCGAAGACCTACGAGCAGTACTTC.

V and J are TRBV15 and TRBJ2-7; TRBD2 is a possible D gene (6 bases). V was clipped by 4 bases and J by 5 bases, with 18 bases between them. Germline CDR1 and CDR2: LNHNV and YYDKDF (reference sequence). CDR3 length equals 15 residues. The CDR3 DNA sequence: TGTGCCACCAGCACTAGGCGTCTAGCGATCAACGAGCAGTACTTC. Residues: CATSTRRLAINEQYF.

V is TRBV29-1 and J is TRBJ2-3; 8 nucleotides align to TRBD1. With V trimmed by 1 base and J by 5 bases, 17 bases remained unmatched. Germline-derived CDR1 and CDR2 are SQVTM and ANQGSEA. The CDR3 loop spans 18 amino acids. The CDR3 spells CSVEGPRVGRGQIDTQYF. CDR3 in DNA: TGCAGCGTTGAAGGGCCCCGGGTGGGCAGGGGGCAGATAGATACGCAGTATTTT.

V usage is TRBV7-9 and J usage is TRBJ1-4, with D maybe TRBD1 (5 bases). Looked up from germline, CDR1 is SEHNR and CDR2 is FQNEAQ (reference sequence). V was trimmed by 4 bases and J by 4 bases, leaving 16 bases between them. The CDR3 covers 16 residues. The CDR3 here is CASSSTRDVVNEKLFF. The CDR3 DNA sequence: TGTGCCAGCAGCTCGACTAGGGACGTCGTTAATGAAAAACTGTTTTTT. Combining the CDR3 with reference TRBV7-9 and TRBJ1-4 gives the whole variable domain DTGVSQNPRHKITKRGQNVTFRCDPISEHNRLYWYRQTLGQGPEFLTYFQNEAQLEKSRLLSDRFSAERPKGSFSTLEIQRTEQGDSAMYLCASSSTRDVVNEKLFFGSGTQLSVL.

J is TRBJ1-2 and V is TRBV19; 7 positions agree with TRBD1. J lost 8 bases, V lost 3 bases, and 3 bases had no gene match. The CDR3 contains 12 residues. Per the germline V gene, CDR1 is LNHDA and CDR2 is SQIVND (reference sequence). Here the CDR3 DNA reads TGTGCCAGTAGTATGAACAGGGGAGGCTACACCTTC. Its protein product is CASSMNRGGYTF.

The chain couples TRBV6-5 to TRBJ1-2; D not resolved. V lost 5 bases to trimming and J lost 1 base, with 8 bases between them. Germline-derived CDR1 and CDR2 are MNHEY and SVGAGI. The CDR3 is made up of 13 amino acids. CDR3 sequence (DNA): TGTGCCAGCAGTCGAACTGTTAACTATGGCTACACCTTC. Its protein product is CASSRTVNYGYTF.

This chain links TRBV7-6 with TRBJ2-7; no clear D gene. CDR3 length: 12 amino acids. Germline CDR1 is SGHVS and CDR2 is FNYEAQ. Trimming removed 4 bases from V and 6 bases from J, with 10 bases in between. CDR3 sequence (DNA): TGTGCCAGCAGCTCCCCGCTAACCGAGCAGTACTTC. Protein sequence: CASSSPLTEQYF.

V gene TRBV11-2 combines with J gene TRBJ1-1, with D perhaps TRBD1 (6 bases). This CDR3 region has 15 residues. Trimming left V 1 base short and J 0 bases short, with 9 bases between. Germline CDR1 SGHAT, CDR2 FQNNGV. The CDR3 is CASSLGWTVNTEAFF. The CDR3, as DNA: TGTGCCAGCAGCTTAGGGTGGACAGTGAACACTGAAGCTTTCTTT. Filled out from reference TRBV11-2 and TRBJ1-1, the complete variable domain reads EAGVAQSPRYKIIEKRQSVAFWCNPISGHATLYWYQQILGQGPKLLIQFQNNGVVDDSQLPKDRFSAERLKGVDSTLKIQPAKLEDSAVYLCASSLGWTVNTEAFFGQGTRLTVV.

CDR3 in DNA: TGTGCCAGCAGCCTTAACTATGGCTACACCTTC. Translating it yields CASSLNYGYTF. V usage is TRBV7-2 and J usage is TRBJ1-2; D not resolved. V lost 5 bases, J lost 1 base, and 2 bases lay in between. This CDR3 contains 11 residues. Germline V lookup: CDR1 SGHTA, CDR2 FQGNSA.

This chain links TRBV7-2 with TRBJ1-2; 10 positions agree with TRBD1. The CDR3 covers 13 residues. V trimming: 8 bases; J trimming: 12 bases; junction bases outside the gene matches: 12. CDR1 and CDR2 from the germline V gene are SGHTA and FQGNSA. CDR3 protein: CASSDRGRGVHTF. The CDR3 region has the DNA TGTGCCAGCTCCGACAGGGGGCGAGGAGTACACACCTTC.

V gene TRBV29-1 combines with J gene TRBJ2-7; the match to TRBD2 covers 11 bases. Germline V gene lookup returns CDR1 SQVTM and CDR2 ANQGSEA. V shed 5 bases, J shed 3 bases, and the junction held 6 bases outside the gene matches. CDR3 length: 14 residues. Here the CDR3 reads CSVFLAGGIYEQYF. DNA of the CDR3: TGCAGCGTTTTTCTAGCGGGGGGAATCTACGAGCAGTACTTC.

V usage is TRBV27 and J usage is TRBJ1-5; tentative D call: TRBD1 (5 bases). Germline V gives CDR1 MNHEY, CDR2 SMNVEV (reference sequence). V lost 5 bases, J lost 5 bases, and 10 bases lay in between. CDR3 size: 13 residues. The CDR3 coding sequence is TGTGCCAGCAGTAGGGGTGATCATCAGCCCCAGCATTTT. This sequence encodes CASSRGDHQPQHF.

V is TRBV27 and J is TRBJ2-3; D perhaps matches TRBD2 (6 bases). This CDR3 is built from 14 residues. Trimming stripped 10 bases from V and 2 bases from J, with 16 bases between. Germline V lookup: CDR1 MNHEY, CDR2 SMNVEV (reference sequence). The CDR3: CATKTSLPTDTQYF. In DNA, the CDR3 is TGTGCCACTAAGACTAGTCTGCCCACAGATACGCAGTATTTT.

This clone has only one observation. The chain uses TRBV25-1 and TRBJ1-1; 8 positions match TRBD1. CDR3 length: 16 amino acids. The V gene's germline CDR1 is MGHDK and CDR2 SYGVNS. V dropped 0 bases and J dropped 1; count of bases not matched to a gene: 4. The CDR3 is CASSEYFGTGNTEAFF. DNA for the CDR3: TGTGCCAGCAGTGAATATTTCGGGACAGGGAACACTGAAGCTTTCTTT.

The chain carries TRBV29-1 and TRBJ2-7; maybe TRBD2 (6 bases). The CDR3 sequence is 13 residues long. CDR1 and CDR2 (germline): SQVTM, ANQGSEA. V dropped 7 bases and J dropped 0 bases, with 13 bases sitting between them. This CDR3 is CSGGSGNSYEQYF. In DNA, the CDR3 is TGCAGCGGAGGTAGCGGCAACTCCTACGAGCAGTACTTC.

The V gene is TRBV7-2, the J gene TRBJ2-1; D unresolved. The CDR3 spans 15 residues. The germline V gene encodes CDR1 SGHTA and CDR2 FQGNSA. Trimming cost V 4 bases and J 0 bases, with 10 bases left between them. Here the CDR3 reads CASSSQLGSYNEQFF. The CDR3 nucleotides read TGTGCCAGCAGCTCTCAGCTAGGCTCCTACAATGAGCAGTTCTTC.

The J gene is TRBJ2-3, the V gene TRBV5-4, with 9 bases that match TRBD2. V shed 4 bases, J shed 5 bases, and the junction held 8 bases outside the gene matches. CDR3 length: 15 amino acids. From germline, CDR1 is SGHNT and CDR2 YYREEE (reference sequence). The CDR3 bases are TGTGCCAGCAGCCTTAGCGGGAGTATGGTAGATACGCAGTATTTT. It encodes CASSLSGSMVDTQYF.